This T cell receptor (beta chain) appears in the sequencing data of a study of blood T cells in healthy people across ages. Findings and limits, study-wide: Compared with aged donors, long-lived donors showed fewer expanded clones, suggesting selection.

PCR was performed a second time for 7 to 11 cycles using a sample-barcoded 5' primer and a J-beta primer mix. The template-switch adaptor, which had 12 random nucleotides, put a tag on each cDNA molecule. TCRdb passed the 5' RACE reads through MiXCR, listing each CDR3 protein once. The data contain roughly 800,000 distinct CDR3 sequences, roughly 25% of them singletons. Germline-derived CDR1 and CDR2 are SGHRS and YFSETQ. The CDR3 sequence is 15 residues long. The V gene lost 0 bases and the J gene lost 4 bases, with 10 bases spanning the gap. This clonotype was seen only a few times. The antigen remains unidentified. Another study also made use of these data, one on T cells of mothers and their children.

The chain carries TRBV5-1 and TRBJ2-2; D is undetermined. This TCR was sampled from a boy between 10 and 17 years old in good health. Sequencing was carried out using blood. The CDR3 DNA reads as TGCGCCAGCAGCTTGGCCCCAGCCTCCACCGGGGAGCTGTTTTTT. Translated, it gives CASSLAPASTGELFF.